A selection of T cell receptor beta chains follows, all from one sample in a study of T cells in Graves' hyperthyroidism and ophthalmopathy. MiXCR was run by TCRdb on the multiplex PCR reads, yielding one entry per CDR3 protein. The sample includes roughly 510,000 distinct CDR3 sequences, about 45% of them seen just once. The material sequenced was peripheral blood or thyroid tissue (not recorded which). The origin of the receptors is an adult woman with Graves' disease, either hyperthyroidism or ophthalmopathy (not recorded which). CDR3s include the opening cysteine and the closing phenylalanine or tryptophan. D genes are given only for firm matches. Size is omitted from some rows. Given values are once, few, many or a class for expanded clones.

TRBJ1-1 | TRBV3-2 | few | - | TGTGCCAGCAGTCCAGGTTACACTGAAGCTTTCTTT | CASSPGYTEAFF
TRBJ2-2 | TRBV7-2 | many | TRBD2 | TGTGCCAGCAGCTTAGTCCCTAGCGGGAGTACCGGGGAGCTGTTTTTT | CASSLVPSGSTGELFF
TRBJ1-1 | TRBV10-3 | - | - | TGTGCCATCAGTACCGGACAGCTGAACACTGAAGCTTTCTTT | CAISTGQLNTEAFF
TRBJ1-1 | TRBV7-9 | - | - | TGTGCCAGCAGCTACGAGAACACTGAAGCTTTCTTT | CASSYENTEAFF
TRBJ2-7 | TRBV2 | - | - | TGTGCCAGCAGTGGGGGGGAGGTGCAGTACTTC | CASSGGEVQYF
TRBJ1-2 | TRBV20-1 | - | - | TGCAGTGCTAGTCACGGCCCCGGGGCCGATGGCTACACCTTC | CSASHGPGADGYTF
TRBJ2-6 | TRBV15 | few | - | TGTGCCACCAGCCACCTCGGGCATAACGACGTAATGACTTTC | CATSHLGHNDVMTF
TRBJ1-1 | TRBV10-3 | few | TRBD1 | TGTGCCATCAGTGAGTCGACAGGGACAATGAACACTGAAGCTTTCTTT | CAISESTGTMNTEAFF
TRBJ1-1 | TRBV3-1 | many | - | TGTGCCAGCAGGGGTTTGGGAGTAACTGAAGCTTTCTTT | CASRGLGVTEAFF
TRBJ2-5 | TRBV18 | - | - | TGTGCCAGCTCATATCTAGCGCTACAAGAGACCCAGTACTTC | CASSYLALQETQYF
TRBJ1-4 | TRBV10-3 | - | TRBD1 | TGTGCCATCAGGTCGGGCACAGGGGGAACTAATGAAAAACTGTTTTTT | CAIRSGTGGTNEKLFF
TRBJ2-1 | TRBV24-1 | - | - | TGTGCCACCAGTGATTCCTTAAGCACGGTGTCCACCAATGAGCAGTTCTTC | CATSDSLSTVSTNEQFF
TRBJ2-1 | TRBV24-1 | - | - | TGTGCCACCAGTGATTCCTTAAGCACGGTGTCCGCCAATGAGCAGTTCTTC | CATSDSLSTVSANEQFF
TRBJ2-5 | TRBV25-1 | - | - | TGTGCCAGCTCCCGGGCGGGCCCAATCCAAGAGACCCAGTACTTC | CASSRAGPIQETQYF
TRBJ2-7 | TRBV5-4 | many | TRBD1 | TGTGCCAGCAGCTTTGGACAGGGAGGCTCTTCCAACGAGCAGTACTTC | CASSFGQGGSSNEQYF
TRBJ2-5 | TRBV20-1 | many | TRBD1 | TGCAGTGCTAGCCCGGGACAGGGAAGTCCCCAGTACTTC | CSASPGQGSPQYF
TRBJ1-3 | TRBV10-3 | - | - | TGTGCCATCAGTGACGGGGCATCTGGAAACACCATATATTTT | CAISDGASGNTIYF
TRBJ1-2 | TRBV10-3 | - | TRBD1 | TGTGCCATCTACCGGGACAGGGGAGATGGCTACACCTTC | CAIYRDRGDGYTF
TRBJ2-7 | TRBV9 | - | - | TGTGCCAGCAGCGTAGAAGCTAGCGATTACGAGCGGTACTTC | CASSVEASDYERYF
TRBJ2-1 | TRBV29-1 | - | - | TGCAGCGTTGATGCAGGGCGGAATGAGCAGTTCTTC | CSVDAGRNEQFF
TRBJ1-1 | TRBV10-2 | many | TRBD1 | TGCGCCAGCAGTGATCGGGACAGGGGGCATAAGGTCACTGAAGCTTTCTTT | CASSDRDRGHKVTEAFF
TRBJ2-2 | TRBV14 | many | TRBD1 | TGTGCCAGCAGCCAGGAAGGGACAGGGTCCACCGGGGAGCTGTTTTTT | CASSQEGTGSTGELFF
TRBJ1-3 | TRBV15 | once | - | TGTGCCACCAGCAGAGACGGGACAATCGTATATTTT | CATSRDGTIVYF
TRBJ1-2 | TRBV10-3 | - | - | TGTGCCATCAGCAGGGAAGTAGTTGGTGGCTACACCTTC | CAISREVVGGYTF
TRBJ1-1 | TRBV20-1 | many | TRBD1 | TGCAGTCCAAAAACAGGGGCGAACACTGAAGCTTTCTTT | CSPKTGANTEAFF
TRBJ1-5 | TRBV7-2 | - | - | TGTGCCAGCAGCTTGGACGGGGGGCGTCAGCCCCAGCATTTT | CASSLDGGRQPQHF
TRBJ2-7 | TRBV7-9 | few | - | TGTGCCAGCAGCCAGCTAACAGTTCCCCCCGACGAGCAGTACTTC | CASSQLTVPPDEQYF
TRBJ1-5 | TRBV7-2 | - | - | TGTGCCAGCAGCTTATTTGGGTCGGGTTCGGTTCAGCCCCAGCATTTT | CASSLFGSGSVQPQHF
TRBJ2-2 | TRBV5-4 | many | TRBD1 | TGTGCCAGCAGCTGGGACAGTGGCCAAACCGGGGAGCTGTTTTTT | CASSWDSGQTGELFF
TRBJ1-3 | TRBV5-1 | once | - | TGCGCCAGCACCTTGGGGAGTCCGCTTCCCGGAAACACCATATATTTT | CASTLGSPLPGNTIYF
TRBJ1-1 | TRBV29-1 | once | TRBD1 | TGCAGCGTTGTGGACAGGGGCTCGAACACTGAAGCTTTCTTT | CSVVDRGSNTEAFF
TRBJ2-7 | TRBV7-9 | once | TRBD2 | TGTGCCAGCAGCTTCGAGGGAGGGTACTACGAGCAGTACTTC | CASSFEGGYYEQYF
TRBJ1-2 | TRBV4-1 | - | - | TGCGCCAGCAGCCAAGGACACCCTTCCTATGGCTACACCTTC | CASSQGHPSYGYTF